This TCR beta chain was captured in a study of post-analysis software for immune sequencing data. Looking at the study overall: Recorded subtypes: relapsing-remitting, secondary progressive, progressive-relapsing; some patients unannotated. Study-level points and caveats: Patients had higher frequencies than controls of roughly five TRBV segments, including TRBV5-6, TRBV5-1 and TRBV20-1.

CDR1 is DFQATT, CDR2 SNEGSKA, per germline (reference sequence). The ends were cut back, 0 bases at V and 2 bases at J, with 12 bases in the middle. The length of the CDR3 is 15 residues. Regarding this clonotype: Its antigen remains unknown.

TCR beta cDNA libraries included unique molecular identifiers. TCRdb processed the PCR reads anew with MiXCR; each CDR3 protein has one entry. The sample carries about 820,000 distinct CDR3 sequences, roughly 50% recorded once. The rearrangement joins TRBV20-1 to TRBJ2-3; either TRBD1 or TRBD2 may fit D (5 bases each). This receptor was taken from a girl under 18 with multiple sclerosis. What was sequenced was blood. The CDR3 DNA sequence: TGCAGTGCTAGAGATCTGGGACCCAACACAGATACGCAGTATTTT. This codes for CSARDLGPNTDTQYF.